These 21 T cell receptor beta chains were sequenced from one sample in a study of response to subunit inactivated influenza vaccine. One entry per CDR3 protein, called by TCRdb with MiXCR from the RT-PCR reads. Of roughly 570,000 distinct CDR3 sequences in the sample, over 10% were seen once. Specimen: PBMCs from blood, collected 45 days after vaccination. These receptors all come from a man aged 50 to 60 who received an inactivated influenza vaccine.

This clonotype was detected only a few times. This chain joins TRBV27 and TRBJ1-5; D is perhaps TRBD1 (6 bases). Germline V gene sequence: CDR1 MNHEY, CDR2 SMNVEV (reference sequence). The CDR3 covers 15 residues. Trimming cost V 4 bases and J 0 bases, with 10 bases left between them. Written as DNA, the CDR3 is TGTGCCAGCAGTTCTTGGACAGATAGCAATCAGCCCCAGCATTTT. It is translated as CASSSWTDSNQPQHF.

This chain links TRBV7-9 with TRBJ2-3; perhaps D is TRBD1 or TRBD2 (5 bases each). Germline V gene lookup returns CDR1 SEHNR and CDR2 FQNEAQ (reference sequence). V gave up 5 bases and J gave up 0 bases, with 12 bases separating them. The CDR3 sequence is 15 residues long. In DNA, the CDR3 is TGTGCCAGCAGCCCTACCGGGGACAGCACAGATACGCAGTATTTT. Its protein product is CASSPTGDSTDTQYF.

The V call is TRBV7-2, the J call TRBJ2-5, with D unresolved. The CDR3 is 16 amino acids. V lost 2 bases, J lost 0 bases, and 13 bases lay in between. Germline values: CDR1 SGHTA, CDR2 FQGNSA. DNA of the CDR3: TGTGCCAGCAGCTTATATTCGGAACAGCACCAAGAGACCCAGTACTTC. Translating gives CASSLYSEQHQETQYF.

This clonotype came up many times. The CDR3: CASSFPTNKNTEAFF. CDR3 coding DNA: TGTGCCAGCAGTTTCCCGACGAATAAGAACACTGAAGCTTTCTTT. This chain uses TRBV12-3 or TRBV12-4 with TRBJ1-1; D ambiguous. V was cut by 3 bases and J by 1 base, with 12 bases left in between. The CDR3 totals 15 residues.

V is TRBV29-1 and J is TRBJ2-5; the match to TRBD1 covers 11 bases. The CDR3 runs 15 residues. Germline CDR1 SQVTM, CDR2 ANQGSEA. With V trimmed by 0 bases and J by 5 bases, 5 bases remained unmatched. The CDR3 nucleotides read TGCAGCGTTGAAGAAACAGGACAGGGGGCGGAGACCCAGTACTTC. As protein: CSVEETGQGAETQYF.

This clonotype was counted only a few times. The chain links TRBV6-2 or TRBV6-3 to TRBJ2-7; 8 nucleotides match TRBD1. V was pared by 5 bases and J by 7 bases, with 10 bases of the junction left unmatched. Germline V gives CDR1 MNHEY, CDR2 SVGEGT. The CDR3 sequence is 14 residues long. CDR3 in DNA: TGTGCCAGCAGTAGGGACAGGCGTCTGCTTGAGCAGTACTTC. Translated: CASSRDRRLLEQYF.

This clonotype was seen more than once but under ten times. The J gene is TRBJ2-7, the V gene TRBV7-9, with a weak D call TRBD1 (6 bases). V was shortened by 5 bases and J by 2 bases, with 16 bases between the two germline ends. This CDR3 comprises 15 residues. Germline V gene lookup returns CDR1 SEHNR and CDR2 FQNEAQ (reference sequence). This CDR3 reads CASSLVRQVTYEQYF. The CDR3 DNA follows: TGTGCCAGCAGCCTAGTGAGACAGGTAACCTACGAGCAGTACTTC.

The chain recombines TRBV10-3 with TRBJ1-1, with TRBD1 as a possible D gene (5 bases). V shed 6 bases and J shed 1 base, with 12 bases lying between them. The CDR3 covers 14 residues. From germline, CDR1 is ENHRY and CDR2 SYGVKD. The CDR3 is CAIRGDVGNTEAFF. For the CDR3, the DNA is TGTGCCATCAGGGGGGACGTTGGGAACACTGAAGCTTTCTTT.

This clonotype was observed a handful of times. This chain uses TRBV29-1 with TRBJ2-7, with 10 bases that match TRBD2. Germline CDR1 SQVTM, CDR2 ANQGSEA. Trimming cost V 4 bases and J 0 bases; bases outside gene matches: 3. This CDR3 region has 14 residues. CDR3 protein: CSVVTSGLSYEQYF. The CDR3 DNA sequence: TGCAGCGTTGTGACTAGCGGGCTCTCCTACGAGCAGTACTTC.

The chain couples TRBV20-1 to TRBJ1-1; the D is unclear. Germline CDR1 DFQATT, CDR2 SNEGSKA (reference sequence). V shed 5 bases and J shed 10 bases, with 17 bases lying between them. CDR3 length: 12 residues. DNA for the CDR3: TGCAGTGCTTCGGCCATTATTGAGGGAGCTTTCTTT. This codes for CSASAIIEGAFF.

V gene TRBV7-9 combines with J gene TRBJ2-1; D remains ambiguous. Trimming shortened V by 5 bases and J by 8 bases, and 22 bases separated the two germline ends. CDR1 is SEHNR and CDR2 is FQNEAQ in the germline V gene (reference sequence). The CDR3 covers 16 residues. CDR3 sequence reads: CASSQYYGPSSHEQFF. The CDR3 coding sequence is TGTGCCAGCAGCCAATACTACGGGCCTTCAAGTCATGAGCAGTTCTTC.

This clonotype has a handful of counts. The chain combines TRBV16 with TRBJ2-7, with D perhaps TRBD1 (6 bases). From germline, CDR1 is KGHSY and CDR2 FQNENV. V lost 5 bases and J lost 4, with 12 bases in between. This CDR3 region has 13 residues. The DNA of the CDR3 is TGTGCCAGCAGCACCGGGACACAATACGAGCAGTACTTC. Encoded protein: CASSTGTQYEQYF.

V usage is TRBV15 and J usage is TRBJ1-5; D gene uncertain. V dropped 5 bases and J dropped 5 bases, with 16 bases sitting between them. CDR1 and CDR2 (germline): LNHNV, YYDKDF (reference sequence). The CDR3 is 15 residues long. Written as DNA, the CDR3 is TGTGCCACCAGCCCTGCGGGGAGGAGTCATCAGCCCCAGCATTTT. This translates into CATSPAGRSHQPQHF.

Many counts were recorded for this clonotype. J is TRBJ1-1 and V is TRBV5-1; D gene uncertain. Germline V gives CDR1 SGHRS, CDR2 YFSETQ. V lost 4 bases and J lost 3, with 10 bases in between. The CDR3 runs to 13 residues. The CDR3 DNA reads as TGCGCCAGCAGCCAAGGACGGGACACTGAAGCTTTCTTT. Its protein product is CASSQGRDTEAFF.

The chain couples TRBV5-1 to TRBJ2-7; D is uncertain. Trimming stripped 0 bases from V and 7 bases from J, with 20 bases between. Looked up from germline, CDR1 is SGHRS and CDR2 is YFSETQ. The CDR3 loop spans 16 amino acids. This CDR3 reads CASSLAVAAPTFEQYF. CDR3 bases: TGCGCCAGCAGCTTGGCCGTGGCGGCTCCTACGTTTGAGCAGTACTTC.

This clonotype was found many times. J is TRBJ2-2 and V is TRBV6-2 or TRBV6-3; D not resolved. The germline CDR1 and CDR2 sequences are MNHEY and SVGEGT. V lost 2 bases and J lost 0, with 22 bases in between. The CDR3 runs 20 residues. The CDR3 is CASSYPSSRIAYPNTGELFF. The DNA of the CDR3 is TGTGCCAGCAGTTACCCCTCGTCTAGAATAGCTTACCCGAACACCGGGGAGCTGTTTTTT.

This clonotype appeared a few times. V is TRBV4-2 and J is TRBJ2-7, with D possibly matching TRBD1 (6 bases). Per the germline V gene, CDR1 is LGHNA and CDR2 is YNFKEQ. The CDR3 is made up of 14 amino acids. V lost 4 bases, J lost 2 bases, and 12 bases lay in between. The CDR3 nucleotides are TGTGCCAGCAGCCCCGGCGCAGGGGCCTACGAGCAGTACTTC. Its translation: CASSPGAGAYEQYF.

This clonotype was detected a few times. V gene TRBV20-1 combines with J gene TRBJ2-3; D possibly corresponds to TRBD2 (5 bases). CDR3 length equals 13 residues. In germline, CDR1 is DFQATT, CDR2 SNEGSKA (reference sequence). Trimming took off 3 bases at V and 3 bases at J, with 10 bases between the two ends. DNA for the CDR3: TGCAGTGCTAGTGATAGCGCTACAGATACGCAGTATTTT. The encoded protein is CSASDSATDTQYF.

This clonotype was found many times. This chain connects TRBV15 to TRBJ2-1; D remains unclear. Germline-derived CDR1 and CDR2 are LNHNV and YYDKDF (reference sequence). Trimming removed 1 base from V and 0 bases from J, with 10 bases in between. The CDR3 sequence is 16 residues long. CDR3 residues: CATSRAMGSSYNEQFF. As DNA, the CDR3 is TGTGCCACCAGCAGAGCCATGGGCAGCTCCTACAATGAGCAGTTCTTC.

This clonotype was counted at least ten times. The genes are TRBV20-1 and TRBJ2-5, with D possibly called TRBD1 or TRBD2 (5 bases each). The CDR3 sequence is 12 residues long. Trimming left V 2 bases short and J 5 bases short, with 9 bases between. Germline V gene lookup returns CDR1 DFQATT and CDR2 SNEGSKA (reference sequence). The CDR3 protein is CSARPGTETQYF. CDR3 in DNA: TGCAGTGCTAGACCGGGGACGGAGACCCAGTACTTC.

This clonotype has only a few counts. The chain joins TRBV3-1 to TRBJ1-4, with 8 bases identical to TRBD1. The CDR3 consists of 15 residues. V dropped 4 bases and J dropped 8; count of bases not matched to a gene: 9. Germline V CDR1 and CDR2: LGHDT, YNNKEL (reference sequence). CDR3 sequence (DNA): TGTGCCAGCAGCCCTCGGACAGGGTTTCGGGAAAAACTGTTTTTT. Residues: CASSPRTGFREKLFF.